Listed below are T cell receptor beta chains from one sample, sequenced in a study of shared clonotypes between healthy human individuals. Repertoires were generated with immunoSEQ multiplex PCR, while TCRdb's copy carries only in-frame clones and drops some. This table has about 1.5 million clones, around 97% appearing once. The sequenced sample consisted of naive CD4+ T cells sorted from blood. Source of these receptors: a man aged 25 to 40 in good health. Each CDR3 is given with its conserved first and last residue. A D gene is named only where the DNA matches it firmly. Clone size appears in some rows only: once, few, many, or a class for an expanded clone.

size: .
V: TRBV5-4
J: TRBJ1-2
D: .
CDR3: CASSREGYGYTF
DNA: TGTGCCAGCAGCAGGGAGGGGTATGGCTACACCTTC

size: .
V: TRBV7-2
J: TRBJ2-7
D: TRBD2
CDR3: CASRQEASGGDFYEQYF
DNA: TGTGCCAGCAGGCAAGAAGCCTCCGGGGGGGACTTCTACGAGCAGTACTTC

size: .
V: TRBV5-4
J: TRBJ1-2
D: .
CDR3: CASSLETQSYGYTF
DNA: TGTGCCAGCAGCTTGGAAACGCAGTCCTATGGCTACACCTTC

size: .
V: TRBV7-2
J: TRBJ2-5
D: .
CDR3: CASSLGQKETQYF
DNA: TGTGCCAGCAGCTTAGGTCAGAAAGAGACCCAGTACTTC

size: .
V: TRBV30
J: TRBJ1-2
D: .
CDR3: CAGTGLSTYGYTF
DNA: TGTGCCGGGACCGGACTTAGCACCTATGGCTACACCTTC

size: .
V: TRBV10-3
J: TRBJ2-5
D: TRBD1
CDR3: CAISIKGQGQETQYF
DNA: TGTGCCATCAGCATTAAGGGACAGGGGCAAGAGACCCAGTACTTC

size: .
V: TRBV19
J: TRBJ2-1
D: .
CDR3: CASSFRGSYDEQFF
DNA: TGTGCCAGTAGCTTCCGAGGTTCTTACGATGAGCAGTTCTTC

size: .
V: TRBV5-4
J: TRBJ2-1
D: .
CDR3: CASSLGKGGPSNEQFF
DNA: TGTGCCAGCAGCTTGGGGAAGGGGGGTCCTAGCAATGAGCAGTTCTTC

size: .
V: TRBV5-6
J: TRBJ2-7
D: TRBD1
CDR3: CASSPRDRVFYEQYF
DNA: TGTGCCAGCAGCCCCCGGGACAGGGTGTTCTACGAGCAGTACTTC

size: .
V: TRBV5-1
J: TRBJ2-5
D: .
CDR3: CASSLNLRIQETQYF
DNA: TGCGCCAGCAGCTTAAATCTCCGGATCCAAGAGACCCAGTACTTC

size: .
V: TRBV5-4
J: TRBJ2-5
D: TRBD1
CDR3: CASSLGQVQETQYF
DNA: TGTGCCAGCAGCCTAGGACAGGTCCAAGAGACCCAGTACTTC

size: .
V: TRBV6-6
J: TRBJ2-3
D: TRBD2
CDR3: CASSRTSGTTDTQYF
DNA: TGTGCCAGCAGTCGAACTAGCGGGACAACAGATACGCAGTATTTT

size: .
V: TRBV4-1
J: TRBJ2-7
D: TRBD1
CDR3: CASSQEGQGASYEQYF
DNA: TGCGCCAGCAGCCAAGAGGGGCAGGGGGCCTCCTACGAGCAGTACTTC

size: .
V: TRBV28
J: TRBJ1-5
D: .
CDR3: CAAGQYSNQPQHF
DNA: TGTGCCGCCGGGCAGTATAGCAATCAGCCCCAGCATTTT

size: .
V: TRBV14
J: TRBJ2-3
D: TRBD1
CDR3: CASSLRTGGTDTQYF
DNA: TGTGCCAGCAGCCTCAGGACAGGGGGCACAGATACGCAGTATTTT

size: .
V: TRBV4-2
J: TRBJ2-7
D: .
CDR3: CASSQTGTSYEQYF
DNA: TGTGCCAGCAGCCAGACTGGGACTTCTTACGAGCAGTACTTC

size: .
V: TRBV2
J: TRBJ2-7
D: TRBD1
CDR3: CASSTGSEQYF
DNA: TGTGCCAGCTCGACAGGGTCCGAGCAGTACTTC

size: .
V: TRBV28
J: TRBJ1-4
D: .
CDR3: CASSLRGTPGAF
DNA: TGTGCCAGCAGTTTAAGGGGGACCCCTGGAGCATTT

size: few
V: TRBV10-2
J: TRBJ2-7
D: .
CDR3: CASMDHSYEQYF
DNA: TGCGCCAGCATGGACCACTCCTACGAGCAGTACTTC

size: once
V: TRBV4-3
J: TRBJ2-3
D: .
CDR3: CASSQSRPDTQYF
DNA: TGCGCCAGCAGCCAATCGAGACCGGATACGCAGTATTTT

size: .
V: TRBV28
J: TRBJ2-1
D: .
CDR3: CACNDPREQFF
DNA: TGTGCCTGCAACGACCCGCGGGAGCAGTTCTTC

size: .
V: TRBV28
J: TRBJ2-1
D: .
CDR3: CASSSPGAARRYNEQFF
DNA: TGTGCCAGCAGTTCCCCTGGGGCAGCGAGGAGATACAATGAGCAGTTCTTC

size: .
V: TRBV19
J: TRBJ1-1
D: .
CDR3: CASSMVIGGRTEAFF
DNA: TGTGCCAGTAGTATGGTCATCGGGGGGCGGACTGAAGCTTTCTTT

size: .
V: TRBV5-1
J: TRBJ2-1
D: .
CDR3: CASSLELAGGTNNEQFF
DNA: TGCGCCAGCAGCTTGGAGTTAGCTGGCGGGACGAACAATGAGCAGTTCTTC

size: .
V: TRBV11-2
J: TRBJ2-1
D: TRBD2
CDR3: CASSHSNGRASYNEQFF
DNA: TGTGCCAGCAGCCATTCTAACGGGAGGGCCTCCTACAATGAGCAGTTCTTC

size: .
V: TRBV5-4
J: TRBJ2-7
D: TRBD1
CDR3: CASSAGTGPHEQYF
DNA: TGTGCCAGCAGCGCCGGGACAGGCCCACACGAGCAGTACTTC

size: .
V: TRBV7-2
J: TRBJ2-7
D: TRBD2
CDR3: CASSSLAGGAYEQYF
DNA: TGTGCCAGCAGCTCACTAGCGGGTGGGGCCTACGAGCAGTACTTC

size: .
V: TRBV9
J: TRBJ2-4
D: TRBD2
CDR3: CASSVEGLEGNIQYF
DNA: TGTGCCAGCAGCGTAGAGGGACTAGAGGGAAACATTCAGTACTTC

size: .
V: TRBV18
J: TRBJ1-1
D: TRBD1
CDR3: CASSLKQGPLNTEAFF
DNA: TGTGCCAGCTCACTAAAACAGGGGCCGCTGAACACTGAAGCTTTCTTT

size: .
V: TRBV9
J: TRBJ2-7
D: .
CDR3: CASSPNSYEQYF
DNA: TGTGCCAGCAGCCCTAATTCCTACGAGCAGTACTTC

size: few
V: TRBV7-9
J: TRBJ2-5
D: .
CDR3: CASSLGEYQETQYF
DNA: TGTGCCAGCAGCTTAGGGGAGTACCAAGAGACCCAGTACTTC

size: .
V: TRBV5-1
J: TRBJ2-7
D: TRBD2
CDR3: CASSLNPSGRSSYEQYF
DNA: TGCGCCAGCAGCTTGAACCCAAGCGGGAGGAGCTCCTACGAGCAGTACTTC

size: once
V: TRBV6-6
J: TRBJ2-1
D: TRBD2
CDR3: CASSYSTSGIYNEQFF
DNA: TGTGCCAGCAGTTACTCGACTAGCGGGATATACAATGAGCAGTTCTTC

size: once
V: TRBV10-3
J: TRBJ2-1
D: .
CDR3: CAISEGKFGSYNEQFF
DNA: TGTGCCATCAGTGAAGGCAAATTCGGCTCCTACAATGAGCAGTTCTTC

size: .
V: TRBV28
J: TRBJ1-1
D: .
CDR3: CASSYSPGQVKAFF
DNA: TGTGCCAGCAGTTACTCCCCGGGGCAGGTTAAAGCTTTCTTT

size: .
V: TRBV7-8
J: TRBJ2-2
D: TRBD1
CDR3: CASSLGTGATGELFF
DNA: TGTGCCAGCAGCTTGGGGACAGGGGCCACCGGGGAGCTGTTTTTT

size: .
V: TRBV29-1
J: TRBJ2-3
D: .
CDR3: CRQKSRFPDTQYF
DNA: TGCAGACAAAAATCCAGGTTCCCAGATACGCAGTATTTT

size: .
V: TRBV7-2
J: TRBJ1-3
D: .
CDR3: CASSLTNDGNTIYF
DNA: TGTGCCAGCAGCTTAACAAATGACGGAAACACCATATATTTT

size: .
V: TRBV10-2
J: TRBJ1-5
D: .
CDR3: CASSDRGNQPQHF
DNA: TGCGCCAGCAGTGACAGGGGCAATCAGCCCCAGCATTTT

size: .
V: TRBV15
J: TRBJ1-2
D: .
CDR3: CATSRDRTASYGYTF
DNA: TGTGCCACCAGCAGAGATAGGACAGCATCCTATGGCTACACCTTC

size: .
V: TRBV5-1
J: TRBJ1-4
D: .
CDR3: CASSLAPNEKLFF
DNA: TGCGCCAGCAGCTTGGCTCCTAATGAAAAACTGTTTTTT

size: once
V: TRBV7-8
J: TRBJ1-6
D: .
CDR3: CASSLDGAGGSPLHF
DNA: TGTGCCAGCAGCTTAGATGGGGCGGGCGGGTCACCCCTCCACTTT

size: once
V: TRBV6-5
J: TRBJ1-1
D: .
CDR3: CASSYRGPNTEAFF
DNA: TGTGCCAGCAGTTACAGGGGACCGAACACTGAAGCTTTCTTT

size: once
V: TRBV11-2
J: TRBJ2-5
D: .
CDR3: CASSLGFGREETQYF
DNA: TGTGCCAGCAGCTTAGGGTTCGGCCGGGAAGAGACCCAGTACTTC

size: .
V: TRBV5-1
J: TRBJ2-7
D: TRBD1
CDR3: CASSSGQGYEQYF
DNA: TGCGCCAGCAGCTCCGGACAGGGCTACGAGCAGTACTTC

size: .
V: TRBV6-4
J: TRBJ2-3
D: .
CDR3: CASSDPGGPLEGTDTQYF
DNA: TGTGCCAGCAGTGACCCGGGTGGGCCACTAGAGGGTACAGATACGCAGTATTTT

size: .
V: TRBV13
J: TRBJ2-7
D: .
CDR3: CASSLEARGSEYEQYF
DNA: TGTGCCAGCAGCTTAGAGGCCCGCGGGTCTGAGTACGAGCAGTACTTC

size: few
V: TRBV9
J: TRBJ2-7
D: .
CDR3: CASSDEMAYEQYF
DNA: TGTGCCAGCAGCGACGAAATGGCCTACGAGCAGTACTTC

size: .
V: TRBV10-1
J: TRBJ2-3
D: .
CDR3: CASSESLRDTQYF
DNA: TGCGCCAGCAGTGAGTCCTTGCGGGATACGCAGTATTTT